Listed below are T cell receptor beta chains from one sample, sequenced in a study of blood T cells in healthy people across ages. TCRdb fed the 5' RACE reads into MiXCR, producing one record per CDR3 protein. This table holds about 780,000 distinct CDR3 sequences, approximately 24% found once. The data also belong to a second study, concerning T cells of mothers and their children.

Sequencing input: blood. All receptors come from a boy aged 5-17 years in good health. Each CDR3 is given with its conserved first and last residue. A D gene is named only where the DNA matches it firmly. Size is omitted from some rows. Given values are once, few, many or a class for expanded clones.

d_gene,v_gene,j_gene,abundance,CDR3aa,CDR3nt
-,TRBV2,TRBJ2-5,-,CAGRIQETQYF,TGTGCCGGGAGGATCCAAGAGACCCAGTACTTC
-,TRBV12-3/TRBV12-4,TRBJ2-5,-,CASSWVEETQYF,TGTGCCAGCAGCTGGGTCGAAGAGACCCAGTACTTC
TRBD2,TRBV20-1,TRBJ2-7,-,CSARERGGSYEQYF,TGCAGTGCTAGAGAACGGGGGGGTTCCTACGAGCAGTACTTC
-,TRBV7-2,TRBJ2-7,few,CASSWSTSGYEQYF,TGTGCCAGCAGCTGGTCTACCTCGGGCTACGAGCAGTACTTC
-,TRBV6-5,TRBJ1-1,-,CATKDRGGTEAFF,TGTGCCACCAAAGACCGGGGCGGCACTGAAGCTTTCTTT
TRBD2,TRBV27,TRBJ2-2,few,CASSFSFGTSGTGELFF,TGTGCCAGCAGTTTTAGTTTCGGCACTAGCGGTACCGGGGAGCTGTTTTTT
-,TRBV9,TRBJ2-7,few,CASSQGWTLHYEQYF,TGTGCCAGCAGCCAAGGATGGACCTTGCACTACGAGCAGTACTTC
-,TRBV6-5,TRBJ1-6,-,CASRGGQAKPLHF,TGTGCCAGCCGCGGTGGGCAAGCCAAACCCCTCCACTTT
TRBD1,TRBV29-1,TRBJ2-7,few,CSVERGRYEQYF,TGCAGCGTTGAAAGGGGGCGGTACGAGCAGTACTTC
-,TRBV6-1,TRBJ2-5,few,CASTKRATGVLKETQYF,TGTGCCAGCACCAAAAGGGCTACGGGGGTTTTGAAAGAGACCCAGTACTTC
-,TRBV28,TRBJ2-1,-,CASRTLVAGEHNEQFF,TGTGCCAGCAGAACCCTCGTGGCTGGGGAACACAATGAGCAGTTCTTC
-,TRBV29-1,TRBJ2-6,-,CSALQGSGANVLTF,TGCAGCGCATTACAGGGATCTGGAGCCAACGTCCTGACTTTC
-,TRBV4-3,TRBJ2-1,once,CASSQDWPRPYEQFF,TGCGCCAGCAGCCAAGATTGGCCGAGGCCCTATGAGCAGTTCTTC
-,TRBV28,TRBJ2-7,-,CASSSLPLRDSAYEQYF,TGTGCCAGCAGTTCCCTACCGCTCCGGGACTCAGCCTACGAGCAGTACTTC
TRBD1,TRBV28,TRBJ1-2,-,CASKFNHRDRGPYGYTF,TGTGCCAGCAAATTCAACCACCGGGACAGGGGTCCCTATGGCTACACCTTC
TRBD2,TRBV2,TRBJ2-1,-,CASSIRLAGGRNEQFF,TGTGCCAGCAGTATACGACTAGCGGGGGGGCGCAATGAGCAGTTCTTC
TRBD2,TRBV10-2,TRBJ2-5,few,CASSSPVGAGGQETQYF,TGCGCCAGCAGTTCCCCAGTGGGAGCGGGGGGCCAAGAGACCCAGTACTTC
TRBD1,TRBV28,TRBJ1-2,-,CASSSRQGISFYDYGYTF,TGTGCCAGCAGTTCAAGACAGGGCATCTCGTTTTATGACTATGGCTACACCTTC
TRBD1,TRBV27,TRBJ2-3,few,CASSLRPGQTLDTQYF,TGTGCCAGCAGTCTTCGACCGGGACAGACCCTGGATACGCAGTATTTT
TRBD1,TRBV5-1,TRBJ2-7,few,CASSLVSDRSYEQYF,TGCGCCAGCAGCTTGGTCTCGGACAGGAGCTACGAGCAGTACTTC
-,TRBV20-1,TRBJ2-7,few,CSARVSAGEQYF,TGCAGTGCTAGAGTATCGGCTGGGGAGCAGTACTTC
-,TRBV3-1,TRBJ1-5,many,CASSQGGAFNQPQHF,TGTGCCAGCAGCCAAGGTGGGGCGTTCAATCAGCCCCAGCATTTT
TRBD2,TRBV29-1,TRBJ2-7,few,CSVRAGGNYEQYF,TGCAGCGTGCGAGCGGGGGGGAACTACGAGCAGTACTTC
TRBD1,TRBV12-3/TRBV12-4,TRBJ2-2,few,CASRVRTGNTGELFF,TGTGCCAGCAGGGTGAGGACAGGGAACACCGGGGAGCTGTTTTTT
-,TRBV11-2,TRBJ2-3,few,CASSLGAGRAGDTQYF,TGTGCCAGCAGCTTAGGTGCTGGTAGGGCCGGCGATACGCAGTATTTT
TRBD1,TRBV5-5,TRBJ2-6,once,CASLRDSFSGANVLTF,TGTGCCAGCCTCCGGGACAGCTTCTCTGGGGCCAACGTCCTGACTTTC
-,TRBV5-1,TRBJ1-2,-,CASSLEGPFYTF,TGCGCCAGCAGCTTGGAGGGTCCTTTCTACACCTTC
TRBD2,TRBV27,TRBJ2-5,few,CASSPAGLAEDLRQYF,TGTGCCAGCAGCCCCGCGGGACTAGCGGAGGACTTGCGGCAGTACTTC
TRBD2,TRBV4-2,TRBJ2-1,few,CASSQLTGGPGNEQFF,TGTGCCAGCAGCCAACTAACGGGGGGGCCTGGGAATGAGCAGTTCTTC
-,TRBV6-1,TRBJ2-3,-,CASSATQSTDTQYF,TGTGCCAGCAGTGCGACTCAGAGCACAGATACGCAGTATTTT
TRBD1,TRBV6-6,TRBJ1-5,-,CASSYPAGGGDQPQHF,TGTGCCAGCAGTTACCCTGCAGGGGGCGGAGATCAGCCCCAGCATTTT
TRBD1,TRBV5-1,TRBJ1-2,-,CASSETQGDYGYTF,TGCGCCAGCAGCGAAACACAGGGGGACTACGGCTACACCTTC
-,TRBV7-9,TRBJ2-5,many,CASSFRREETQYF,TGTGCCAGCAGCTTCCGTAGGGAAGAGACCCAGTACTTC
-,TRBV9,TRBJ1-5,-,CASSVSPTPNQPQHF,TGTGCCAGCAGCGTCTCTCCGACTCCTAATCAGCCCCAGCATTTT
-,TRBV2,TRBJ1-2,-,CVSSDSNYGYTF,TGTGTCAGCAGTGATAGCAACTATGGCTACACCTTC